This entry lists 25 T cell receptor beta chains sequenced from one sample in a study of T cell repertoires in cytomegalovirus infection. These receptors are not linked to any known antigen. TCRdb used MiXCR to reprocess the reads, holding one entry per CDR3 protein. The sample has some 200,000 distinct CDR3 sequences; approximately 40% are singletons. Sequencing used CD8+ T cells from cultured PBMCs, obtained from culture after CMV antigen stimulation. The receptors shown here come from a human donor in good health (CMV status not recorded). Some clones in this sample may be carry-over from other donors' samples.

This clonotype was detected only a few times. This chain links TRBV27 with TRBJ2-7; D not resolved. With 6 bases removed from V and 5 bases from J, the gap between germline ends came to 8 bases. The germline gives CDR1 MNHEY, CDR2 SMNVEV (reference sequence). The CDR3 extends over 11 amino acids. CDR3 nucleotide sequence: TGTGCCAGCAGCTTAGGAGACGAGCAGTACTTC. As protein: CASSLGDEQYF.

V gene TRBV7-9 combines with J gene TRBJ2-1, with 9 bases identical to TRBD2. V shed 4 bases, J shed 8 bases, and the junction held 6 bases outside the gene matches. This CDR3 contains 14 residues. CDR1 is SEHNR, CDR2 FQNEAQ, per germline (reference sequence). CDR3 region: CASSSTTSGYEQFF. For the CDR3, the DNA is TGTGCCAGCAGCTCCACGACTAGCGGCTATGAGCAGTTCTTC. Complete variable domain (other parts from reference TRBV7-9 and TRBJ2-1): DTGVSQNPRHKITKRGQNVTFRCDPISEHNRLYWYRQTLGQGPEFLTYFQNEAQLEKSRLLSDRFSAERPKGSFSTLEIQRTEQGDSAMYLCASSSTTSGYEQFFGPGTRLTVL.

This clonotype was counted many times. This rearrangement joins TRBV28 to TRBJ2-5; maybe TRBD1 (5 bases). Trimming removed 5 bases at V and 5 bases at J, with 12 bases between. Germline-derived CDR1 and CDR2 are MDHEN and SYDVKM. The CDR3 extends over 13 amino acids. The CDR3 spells CASSPRGLETQYF. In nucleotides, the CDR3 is TGTGCCAGCAGTCCAAGGGGCTTGGAGACCCAGTACTTC.

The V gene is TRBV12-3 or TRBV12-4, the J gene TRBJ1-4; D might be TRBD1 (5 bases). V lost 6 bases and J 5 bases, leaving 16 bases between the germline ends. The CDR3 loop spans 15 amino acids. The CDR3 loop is CASSQMHEGNEKLFF. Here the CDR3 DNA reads TGTGCCAGCAGCCAAATGCATGAGGGGAATGAAAAACTGTTTTTT.

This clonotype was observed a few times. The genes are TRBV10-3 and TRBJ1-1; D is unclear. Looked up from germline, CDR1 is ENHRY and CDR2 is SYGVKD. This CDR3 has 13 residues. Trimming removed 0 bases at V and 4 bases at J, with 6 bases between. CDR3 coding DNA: TGTGCCATCAGTGAGTCCAGAGGCACTGAAGCTTTCTTT. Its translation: CAISESRGTEAFF.

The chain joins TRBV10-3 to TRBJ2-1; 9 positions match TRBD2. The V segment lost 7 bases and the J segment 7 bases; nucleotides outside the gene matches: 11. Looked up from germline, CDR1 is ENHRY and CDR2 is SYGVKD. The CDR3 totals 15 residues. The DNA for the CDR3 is TGTGCCATCACTGTAACTAGCGGGCCATGGAATGAGCAGTTCTTC. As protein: CAITVTSGPWNEQFF.

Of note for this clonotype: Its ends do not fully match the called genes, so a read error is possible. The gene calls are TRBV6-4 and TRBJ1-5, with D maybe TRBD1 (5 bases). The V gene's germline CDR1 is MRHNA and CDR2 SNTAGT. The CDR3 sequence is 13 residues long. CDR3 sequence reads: CAGSRGDLSAPAF. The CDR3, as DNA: TGTGCCGGTTCCCGAGGGGATTTATCAGCCCCAGCATTT.

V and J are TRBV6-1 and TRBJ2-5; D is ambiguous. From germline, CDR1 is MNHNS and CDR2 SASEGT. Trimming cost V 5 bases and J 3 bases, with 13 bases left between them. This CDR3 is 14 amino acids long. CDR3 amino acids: CASSRQLLEETQYF. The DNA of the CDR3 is TGTGCCAGCAGTCGGCAGCTGTTAGAAGAGACCCAGTACTTC.

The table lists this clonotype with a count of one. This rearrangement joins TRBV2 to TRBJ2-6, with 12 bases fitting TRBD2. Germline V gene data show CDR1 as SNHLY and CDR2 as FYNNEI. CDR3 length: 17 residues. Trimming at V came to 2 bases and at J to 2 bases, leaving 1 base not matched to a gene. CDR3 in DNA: TGTGCCAGCAGTGAACTAGCGGGAGGGACTGGGGCCAACGTCCTGACTTTC. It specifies CASSELAGGTGANVLTF.

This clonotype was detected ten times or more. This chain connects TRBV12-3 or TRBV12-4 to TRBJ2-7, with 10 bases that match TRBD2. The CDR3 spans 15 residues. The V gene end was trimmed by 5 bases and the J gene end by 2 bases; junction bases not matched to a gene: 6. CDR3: CASSRVAGGPYEQYF. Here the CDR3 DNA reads TGTGCCAGCAGTCGAGTAGCGGGAGGCCCCTACGAGCAGTACTTC.

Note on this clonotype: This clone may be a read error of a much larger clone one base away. CDR3 in DNA: TGTGCCAGCAGCATGAACACTGAAGCTTTCTTT. The encoded protein is CASSMNTEAFF. The chain employs TRBV12-3 or TRBV12-4 and TRBJ1-1, with no clear D. This CDR3 has 11 residues. Trimming pared 6 bases from V and 0 bases from J, leaving 2 bases between.

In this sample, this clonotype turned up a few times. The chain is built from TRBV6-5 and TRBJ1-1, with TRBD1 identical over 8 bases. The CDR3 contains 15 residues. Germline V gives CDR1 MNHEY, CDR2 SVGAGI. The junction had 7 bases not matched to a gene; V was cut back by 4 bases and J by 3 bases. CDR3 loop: CASSSSTGDDTEAFF. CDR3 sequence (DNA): TGTGCCAGCAGTTCCTCGACAGGGGATGACACTGAAGCTTTCTTT.

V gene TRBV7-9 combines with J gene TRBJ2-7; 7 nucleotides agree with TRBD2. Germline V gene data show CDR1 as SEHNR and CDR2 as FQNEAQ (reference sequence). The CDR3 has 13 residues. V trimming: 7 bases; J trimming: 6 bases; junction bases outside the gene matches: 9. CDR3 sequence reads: CASTLGGEGEQYF. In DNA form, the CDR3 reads TGTGCCAGCACCCTGGGGGGGGAAGGCGAGCAGTACTTC.

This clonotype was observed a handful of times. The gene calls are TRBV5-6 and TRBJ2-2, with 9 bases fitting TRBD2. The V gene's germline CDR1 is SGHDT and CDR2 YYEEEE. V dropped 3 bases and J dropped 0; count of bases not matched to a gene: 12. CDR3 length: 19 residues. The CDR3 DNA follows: TGTGCCAGCAGCTCCCGCCTAGAAAGCGGGAGGACGAACACCGGGGAGCTGTTTTTT. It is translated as CASSSRLESGRTNTGELFF.

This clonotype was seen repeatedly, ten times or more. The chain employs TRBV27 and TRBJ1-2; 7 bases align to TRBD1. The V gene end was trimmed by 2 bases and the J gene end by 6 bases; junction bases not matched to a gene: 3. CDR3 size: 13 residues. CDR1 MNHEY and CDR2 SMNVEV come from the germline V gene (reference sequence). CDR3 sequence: CASSLDRANGYTF. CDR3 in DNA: TGTGCCAGCAGTTTAGACAGGGCCAATGGCTACACCTTC.

The DNA for the CDR3 is TGTGCCAGCAGCTTAATGACTATTGACAATGAGCAGTTCTTC. Protein product: CASSLMTIDNEQFF. The chain employs TRBV7-2 and TRBJ2-1, with TRBD2 as a possible D gene (5 bases). CDR3 size: 14 residues. The V gene's germline CDR1 is SGHTA and CDR2 FQGNSA. Trimming cost V 2 bases and J 5 bases, with 10 bases left between them.

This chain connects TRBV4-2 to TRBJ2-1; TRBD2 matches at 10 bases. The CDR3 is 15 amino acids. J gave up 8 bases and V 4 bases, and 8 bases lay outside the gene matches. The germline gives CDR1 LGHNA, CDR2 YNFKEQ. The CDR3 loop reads CASSRSGGPLDEQFF. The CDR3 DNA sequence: TGTGCCAGCAGCCGTAGCGGGGGGCCTTTGGATGAGCAGTTCTTC.

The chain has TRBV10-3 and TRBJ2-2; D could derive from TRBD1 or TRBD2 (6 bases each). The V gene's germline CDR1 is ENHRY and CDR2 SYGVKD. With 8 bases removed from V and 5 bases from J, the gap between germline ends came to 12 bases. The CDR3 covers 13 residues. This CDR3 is CAILGGGTGELFF. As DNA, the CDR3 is TGTGCCATCCTCGGAGGGGGGACCGGGGAGCTGTTTTTT.

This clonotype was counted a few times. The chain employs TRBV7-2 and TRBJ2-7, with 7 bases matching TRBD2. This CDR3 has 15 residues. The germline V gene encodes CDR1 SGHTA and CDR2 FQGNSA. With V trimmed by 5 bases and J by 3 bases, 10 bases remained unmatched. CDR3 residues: CASSLMQAGYYEQYF. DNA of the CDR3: TGTGCCAGCAGCCTAATGCAAGCGGGATACTACGAGCAGTACTTC.

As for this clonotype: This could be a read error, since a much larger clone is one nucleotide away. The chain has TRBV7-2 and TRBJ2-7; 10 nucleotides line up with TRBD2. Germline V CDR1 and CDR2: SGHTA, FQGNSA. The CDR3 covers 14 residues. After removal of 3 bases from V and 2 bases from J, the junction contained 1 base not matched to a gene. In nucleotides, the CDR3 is TGTGCCAGCAGCTTCGGACTAGCGGCCTACGAGCAGTACTTC. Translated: CASSFGLAAYEQYF.

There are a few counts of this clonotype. The CDR3 sequence is CATSRGKTSGSNEQFF. The CDR3 bases are TGTGCCACCAGCAGAGGAAAGACTAGCGGTTCCAATGAGCAGTTCTTC. This sequence joins TRBV15 and TRBJ2-1; 9 bases agree with TRBD2. The germline CDR1 and CDR2 sequences are LNHNV and YYDKDF (reference sequence). This CDR3 has 16 amino acids. Trimming took 1 base from V and 6 from J; bases not matched to a gene: 7.

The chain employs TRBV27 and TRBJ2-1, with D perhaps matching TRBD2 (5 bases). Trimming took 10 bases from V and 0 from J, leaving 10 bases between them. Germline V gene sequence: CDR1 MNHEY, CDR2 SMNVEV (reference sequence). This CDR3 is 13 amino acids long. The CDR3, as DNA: TGTGCCACAGTGGGGAGCTCCTACAATGAGCAGTTCTTC. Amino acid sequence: CATVGSSYNEQFF.

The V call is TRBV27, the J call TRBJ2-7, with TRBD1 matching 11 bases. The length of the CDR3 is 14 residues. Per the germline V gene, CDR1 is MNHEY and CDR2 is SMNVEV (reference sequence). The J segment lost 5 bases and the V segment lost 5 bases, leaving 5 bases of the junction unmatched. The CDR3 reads CASSAGTGGDEQYF. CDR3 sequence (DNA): TGTGCCAGCAGTGCCGGGACAGGGGGTGACGAGCAGTACTTC.

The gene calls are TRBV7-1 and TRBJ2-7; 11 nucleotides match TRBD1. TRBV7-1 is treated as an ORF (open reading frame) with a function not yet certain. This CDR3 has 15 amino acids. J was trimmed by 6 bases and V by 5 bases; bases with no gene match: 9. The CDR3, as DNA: TGTGCCAGCAGCACAGACCGGGACAGGGGGGCCGAGCAGTACTTC. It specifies CASSTDRDRGAEQYF.

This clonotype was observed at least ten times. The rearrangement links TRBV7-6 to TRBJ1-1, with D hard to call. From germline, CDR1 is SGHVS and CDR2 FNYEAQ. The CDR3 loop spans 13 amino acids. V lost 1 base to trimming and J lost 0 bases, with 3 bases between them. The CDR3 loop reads CASSLELNTEAFF. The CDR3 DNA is TGTGCCAGCAGCTTAGAGCTGAACACTGAAGCTTTCTTT.